This T cell receptor (beta chain) originates from a study of T cell repertoires in cytomegalovirus infection. Study-wide background: Public TCR beta signature analysis indicated the presence of both CMV infection and matching HLA type.

This clonotype occurred many times. One entry per CDR3 protein results from TCRdb running MiXCR on the reads. The sample records 97,000 or so distinct CDR3 sequences, approximately 15% being singletons. This CDR3 contains 16 residues. Germline V gene lookup returns CDR1 LGHNT and CDR2 FRNRAP. The germline V and J ends were trimmed by 1 base and 1 base, with 10 bases remaining between them. The material sequenced was PBMCs. This chain connects TRBV12-5 to TRBJ2-2, with D possibly TRBD1 on 7 matching bases. The receptor's source is a human donor in good health (CMV status not recorded). Some clones in this sample may be carry-over from other donors' samples. This CDR3 is CASGLEQGGNTGELFF. In DNA form, the CDR3 reads TGTGCTAGTGGTTTGGAGCAGGGGGGGAACACCGGGGAGCTGTTTTTT.